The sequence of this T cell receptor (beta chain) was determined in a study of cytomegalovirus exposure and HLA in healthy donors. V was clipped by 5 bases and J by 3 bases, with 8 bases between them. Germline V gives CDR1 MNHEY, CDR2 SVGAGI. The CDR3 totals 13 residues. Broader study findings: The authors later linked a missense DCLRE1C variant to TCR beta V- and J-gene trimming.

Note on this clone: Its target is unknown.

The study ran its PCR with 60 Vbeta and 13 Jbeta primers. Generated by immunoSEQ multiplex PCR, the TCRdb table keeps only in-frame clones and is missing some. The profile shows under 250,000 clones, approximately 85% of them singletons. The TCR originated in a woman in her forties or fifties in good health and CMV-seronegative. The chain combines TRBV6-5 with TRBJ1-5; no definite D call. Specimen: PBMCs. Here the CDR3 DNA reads TGTGCCAGCAGTGAGGCGGTCAATCAGCCCCAGCATTTT. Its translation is CASSEAVNQPQHF.